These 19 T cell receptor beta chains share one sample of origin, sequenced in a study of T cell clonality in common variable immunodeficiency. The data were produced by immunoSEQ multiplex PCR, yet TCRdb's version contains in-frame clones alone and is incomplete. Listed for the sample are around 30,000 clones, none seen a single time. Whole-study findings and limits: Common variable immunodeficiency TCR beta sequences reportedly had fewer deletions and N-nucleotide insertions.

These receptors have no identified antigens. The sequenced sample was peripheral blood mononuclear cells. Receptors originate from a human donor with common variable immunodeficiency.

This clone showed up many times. Partial CDR3 DNA: TGCAGTGCTAGTGACGGGACAGGGGGCTACGAG. The encoded protein is CSASDGTGGYE. Given in full, the CDR3 is CSASDGTGGYEQYF. The chain uses TRBV20-1 and TRBJ2-7; 11 bases match TRBD1. The CDR3 end lies 3 residues beyond the end of the read and is filled in from the germline J gene. The CDR3 totals 14 residues. Trimming at V came to 3 bases and at J to 3 bases, leaving 4 bases not matched to a gene. Germline values: CDR1 DFQATT, CDR2 SNEGSKA (reference sequence).

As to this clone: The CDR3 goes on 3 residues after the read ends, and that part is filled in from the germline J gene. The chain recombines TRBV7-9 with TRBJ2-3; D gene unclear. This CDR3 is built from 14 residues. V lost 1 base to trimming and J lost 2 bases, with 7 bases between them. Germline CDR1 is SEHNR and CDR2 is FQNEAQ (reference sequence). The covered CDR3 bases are TGTGCCAGCAGCTTAGGGTTAGCCACAGATACG. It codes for CASSLGLATDT. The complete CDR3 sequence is CASSLGLATDTQYF.

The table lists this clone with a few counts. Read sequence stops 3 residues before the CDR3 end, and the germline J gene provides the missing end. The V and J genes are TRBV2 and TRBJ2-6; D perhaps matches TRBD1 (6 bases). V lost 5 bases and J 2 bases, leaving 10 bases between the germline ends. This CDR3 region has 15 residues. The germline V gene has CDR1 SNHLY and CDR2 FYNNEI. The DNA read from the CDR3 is TGTGCCAGCAGTATATACAGGGCTGGGGCCAACGTC. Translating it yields CASSIYRAGANV. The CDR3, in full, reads CASSIYRAGANVLTF.

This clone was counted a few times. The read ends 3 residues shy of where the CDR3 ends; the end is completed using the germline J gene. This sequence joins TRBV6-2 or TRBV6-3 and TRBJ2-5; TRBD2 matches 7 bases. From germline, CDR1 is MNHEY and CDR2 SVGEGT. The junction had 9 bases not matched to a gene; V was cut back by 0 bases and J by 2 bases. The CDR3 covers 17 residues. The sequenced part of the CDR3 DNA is TGTGCCAGCAGTTACTCCTCAGCTAGCGGTCCTCAAGAGACC. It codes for CASSYSSASGPQET. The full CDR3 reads CASSYSSASGPQETQYF.

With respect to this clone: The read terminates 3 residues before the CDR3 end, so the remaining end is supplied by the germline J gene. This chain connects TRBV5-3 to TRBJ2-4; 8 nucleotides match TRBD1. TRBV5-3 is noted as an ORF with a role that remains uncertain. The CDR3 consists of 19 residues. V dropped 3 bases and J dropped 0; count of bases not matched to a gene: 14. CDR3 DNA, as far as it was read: TGTGCCAGAAGCTCCGTAGGACAGGGTCCGAACTTAGCCAAAAACATT. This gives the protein CARSSVGQGPNLAKNI. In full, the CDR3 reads CARSSVGQGPNLAKNIQYF.

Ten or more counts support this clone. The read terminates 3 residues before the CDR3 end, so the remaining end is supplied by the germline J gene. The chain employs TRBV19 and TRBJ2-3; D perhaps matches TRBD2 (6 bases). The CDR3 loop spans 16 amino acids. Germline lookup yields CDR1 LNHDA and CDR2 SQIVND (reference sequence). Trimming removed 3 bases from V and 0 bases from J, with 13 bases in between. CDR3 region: CASSIGASASTDTQYF. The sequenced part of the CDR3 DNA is TGTGCCAGTAGTATTGGGGCTAGCGCCAGCACAGATACG.

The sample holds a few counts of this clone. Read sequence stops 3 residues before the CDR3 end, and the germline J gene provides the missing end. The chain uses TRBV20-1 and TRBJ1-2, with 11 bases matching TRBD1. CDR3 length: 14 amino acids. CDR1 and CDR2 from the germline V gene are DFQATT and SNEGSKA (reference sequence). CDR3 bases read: TGCAGTGCCCTTGCGGGACAGGGGGGGAGAGGC. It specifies CSALAGQGGRG. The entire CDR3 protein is CSALAGQGGRGYTF.

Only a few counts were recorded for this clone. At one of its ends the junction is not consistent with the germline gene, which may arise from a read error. The CDR3 loop reads CSSSQETAGYTF. The DNA read from the CDR3 is TGTTCCAGCAGCCAAGAGACTGCTGGC. The chain employs TRBV7-9 and TRBJ1-2, with D hard to call. The DNA ends 3 residues before the CDR3 does, and the rest of the CDR3 is filled in from the germline J gene. The CDR3 sequence is 12 residues long. Per the germline V gene, CDR1 is SEHNR and CDR2 is FQNEAQ (reference sequence). Filled out from reference TRBV7-9 and TRBJ1-2, the complete variable domain reads DTGVSQNPRHKITKRGQNVTFRCDPISEHNRLYWYRQTLGQGPEFLTYFQNEAQLEKSRLLSDRFSAERPKGSFSTLEIQRTEQGDSAMYLCSSSQETAGYTFGSGTRLTVV.

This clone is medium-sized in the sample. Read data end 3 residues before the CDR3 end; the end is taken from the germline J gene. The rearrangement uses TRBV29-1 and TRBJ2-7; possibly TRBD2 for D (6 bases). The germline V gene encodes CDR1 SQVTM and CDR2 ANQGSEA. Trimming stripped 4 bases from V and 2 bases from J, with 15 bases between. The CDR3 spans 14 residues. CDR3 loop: CSVVLLAGTYEQYF. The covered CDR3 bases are TGCAGCGTTGTCCTCCTCGCGGGAACCTACGAG.

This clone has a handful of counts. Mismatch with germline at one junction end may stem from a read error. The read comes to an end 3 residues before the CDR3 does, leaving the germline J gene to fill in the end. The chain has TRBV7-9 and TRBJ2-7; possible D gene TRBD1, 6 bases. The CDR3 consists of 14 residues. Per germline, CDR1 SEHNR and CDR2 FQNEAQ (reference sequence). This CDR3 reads CSSSSRTEAYEQYF. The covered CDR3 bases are TGTTCCAGCAGCTCAAGGACAGAGGCCTACGAG.

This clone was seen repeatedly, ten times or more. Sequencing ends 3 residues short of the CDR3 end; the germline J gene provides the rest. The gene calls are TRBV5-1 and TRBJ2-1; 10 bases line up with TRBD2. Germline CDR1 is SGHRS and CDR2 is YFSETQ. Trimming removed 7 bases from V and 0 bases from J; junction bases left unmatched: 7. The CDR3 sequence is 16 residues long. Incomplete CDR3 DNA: TGCGCCAGCGGACTAGCGGCCCCGATCTCCTACAATGAG. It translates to CASGLAAPISYNE. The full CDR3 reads CASGLAAPISYNEQFF. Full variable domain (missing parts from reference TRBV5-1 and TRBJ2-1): KAGVTQTPRYLIKTRGQQVTLSCSPISGHRSVSWYQQTPGQGLQFLFEYFSETQRNKGNFPGRFSGRQFSNSRSEMNVSTLELGDSALYLCASGLAAPISYNEQFFGPGTRLTVL.

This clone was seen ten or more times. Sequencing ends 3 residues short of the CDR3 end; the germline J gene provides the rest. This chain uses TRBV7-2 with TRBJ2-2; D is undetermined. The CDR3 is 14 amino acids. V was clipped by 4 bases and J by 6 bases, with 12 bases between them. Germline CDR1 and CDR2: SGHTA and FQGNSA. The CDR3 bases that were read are TGTGCCAGCAGCTATCAGTGGTCGTCCGGGGAG. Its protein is CASSYQWSSGE. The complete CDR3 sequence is CASSYQWSSGELFF.

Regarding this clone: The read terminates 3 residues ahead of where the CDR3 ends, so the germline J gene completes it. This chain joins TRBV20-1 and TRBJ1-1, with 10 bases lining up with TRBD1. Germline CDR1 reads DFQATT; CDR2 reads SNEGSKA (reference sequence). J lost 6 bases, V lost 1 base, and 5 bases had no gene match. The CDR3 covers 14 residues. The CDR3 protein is CSARVRDRGSEAFF. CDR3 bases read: TGCAGTGCTAGAGTAAGGGACAGGGGATCTGAA.

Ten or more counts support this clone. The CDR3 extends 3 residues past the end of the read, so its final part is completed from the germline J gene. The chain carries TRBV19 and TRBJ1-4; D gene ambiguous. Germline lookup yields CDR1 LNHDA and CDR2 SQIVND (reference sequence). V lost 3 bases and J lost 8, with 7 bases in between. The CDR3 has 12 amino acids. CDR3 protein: CASSIVGEKLFF. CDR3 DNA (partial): TGTGCCAGTAGTATCGTAGGGGAAAAA.

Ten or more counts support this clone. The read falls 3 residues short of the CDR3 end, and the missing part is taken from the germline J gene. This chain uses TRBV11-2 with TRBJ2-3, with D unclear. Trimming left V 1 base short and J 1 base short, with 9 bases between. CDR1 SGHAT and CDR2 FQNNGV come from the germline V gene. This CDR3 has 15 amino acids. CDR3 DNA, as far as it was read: TGTGCCAGCAGCTTAGTTTTGGCCCGCACAGATACG. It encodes CASSLVLARTDT. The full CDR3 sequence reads CASSLVLARTDTQYF. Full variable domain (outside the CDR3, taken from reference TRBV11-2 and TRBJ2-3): EAGVAQSPRYKIIEKRQSVAFWCNPISGHATLYWYQQILGQGPKLLIQFQNNGVVDDSQLPKDRFSAERLKGVDSTLKIQPAKLEDSAVYLCASSLVLARTDTQYFGPGTRLTVL.

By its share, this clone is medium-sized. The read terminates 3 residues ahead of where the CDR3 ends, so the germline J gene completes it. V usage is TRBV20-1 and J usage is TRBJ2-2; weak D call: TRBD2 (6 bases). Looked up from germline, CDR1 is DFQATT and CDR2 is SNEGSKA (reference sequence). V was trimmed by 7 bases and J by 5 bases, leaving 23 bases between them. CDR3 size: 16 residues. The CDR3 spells CSDGDTGGLWTGELFF. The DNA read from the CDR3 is TGCAGTGATGGGGATACAGGAGGGTTATGGACCGGGGAG.

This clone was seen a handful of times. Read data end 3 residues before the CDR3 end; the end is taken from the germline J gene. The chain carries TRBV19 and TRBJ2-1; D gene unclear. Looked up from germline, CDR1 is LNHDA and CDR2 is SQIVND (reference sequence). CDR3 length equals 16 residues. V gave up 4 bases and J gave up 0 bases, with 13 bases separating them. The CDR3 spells CASSNHPPSSYNEQFF. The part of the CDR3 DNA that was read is TGTGCCAGTAGTAATCACCCGCCCAGCTCCTACAATGAG. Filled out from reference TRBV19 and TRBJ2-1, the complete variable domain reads DGGITQSPKYLFRKEGQNVTLSCEQNLNHDAMYWYRQDPGQGLRLIYYSQIVNDFQKGDIAEGYSVSREKKESFPLTVTSAQKNPTAFYLCASSNHPPSSYNEQFFGPGTRLTVL.

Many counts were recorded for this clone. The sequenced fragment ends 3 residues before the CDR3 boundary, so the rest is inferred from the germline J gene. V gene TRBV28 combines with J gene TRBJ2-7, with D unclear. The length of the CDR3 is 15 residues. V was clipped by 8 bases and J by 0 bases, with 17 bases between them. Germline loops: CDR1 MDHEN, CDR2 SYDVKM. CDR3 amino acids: CASAPTARNSYEQYF. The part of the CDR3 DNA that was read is TGTGCCAGCGCCCCGACCGCTAGGAACTCCTACGAG.

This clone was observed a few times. The covered CDR3 bases are TGTGCCAGCAGCCTTACTAGCTCCTACAATGAG. This gives the protein CASSLTSSYNE. The CDR3 in its entirety is CASSLTSSYNEQFF. The rearrangement links TRBV7-9 to TRBJ2-1; possibly TRBD2 for D (5 bases). From the germline J gene comes the end of the CDR3, since the read stops 3 residues before it. V lost 5 bases to trimming and J lost 0 bases, with 8 bases between them. The CDR3 runs to 14 residues. Germline CDR1 reads SEHNR; CDR2 reads FQNEAQ (reference sequence).